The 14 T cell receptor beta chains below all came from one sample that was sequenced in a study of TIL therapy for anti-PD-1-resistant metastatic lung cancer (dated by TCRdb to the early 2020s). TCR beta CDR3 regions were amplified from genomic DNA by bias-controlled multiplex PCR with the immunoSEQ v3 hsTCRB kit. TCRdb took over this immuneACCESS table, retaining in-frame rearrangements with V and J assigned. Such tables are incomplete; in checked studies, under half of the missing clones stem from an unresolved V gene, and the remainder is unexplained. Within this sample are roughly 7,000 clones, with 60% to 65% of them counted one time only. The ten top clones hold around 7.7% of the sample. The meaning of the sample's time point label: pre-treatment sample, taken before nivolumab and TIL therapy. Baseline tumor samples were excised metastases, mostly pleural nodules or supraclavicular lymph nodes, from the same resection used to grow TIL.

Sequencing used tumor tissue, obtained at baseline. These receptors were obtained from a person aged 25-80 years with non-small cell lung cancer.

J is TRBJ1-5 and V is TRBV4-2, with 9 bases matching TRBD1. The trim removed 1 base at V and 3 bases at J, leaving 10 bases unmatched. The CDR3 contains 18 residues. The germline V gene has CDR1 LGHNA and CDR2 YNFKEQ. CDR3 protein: CASSQGGAGTGFNQPQHF. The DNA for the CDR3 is TGTGCCAGCAGCCAAGGGGGGGCCGGGACAGGGTTCAATCAGCCCCAGCATTTT.

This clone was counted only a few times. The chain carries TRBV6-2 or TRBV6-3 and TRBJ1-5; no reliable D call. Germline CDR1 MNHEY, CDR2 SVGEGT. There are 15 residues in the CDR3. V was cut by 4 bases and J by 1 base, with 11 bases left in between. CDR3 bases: TGTGCCAGCAGTTCCCGGGCCTCCAGCAATCAGCCCCAGCATTTT. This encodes CASSSRASSNQPQHF.

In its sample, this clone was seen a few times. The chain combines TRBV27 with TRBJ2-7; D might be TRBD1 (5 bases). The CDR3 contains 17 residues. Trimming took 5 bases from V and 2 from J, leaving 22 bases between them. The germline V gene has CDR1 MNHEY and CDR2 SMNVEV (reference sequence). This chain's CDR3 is CASSPNRVQDPTYEQYF. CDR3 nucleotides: TGTGCCAGCAGTCCAAACCGCGTACAGGATCCAACCTACGAGCAGTACTTC.

The CDR3 sequence: CATSDSFDLGEQYF. CDR3 sequence (DNA): TGTGCCACCAGTGATTCTTTTGACCTTGGCGAGCAGTACTTC. The chain recombines TRBV24-1 with TRBJ2-7; D is unresolved. The CDR3 covers 14 residues. Germline CDR1 and CDR2: KGHDR and SFDVKD. V gave up 2 bases and J gave up 6 bases, with 13 bases separating them.

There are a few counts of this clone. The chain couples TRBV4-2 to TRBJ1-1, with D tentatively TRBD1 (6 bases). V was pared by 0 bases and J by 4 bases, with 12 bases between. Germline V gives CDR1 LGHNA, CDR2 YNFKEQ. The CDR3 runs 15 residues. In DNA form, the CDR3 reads TGTGCCAGCAGCCAAGAAAGGGGGGCATCCACTGAAGCTTTCTTT. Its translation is CASSQERGASTEAFF.

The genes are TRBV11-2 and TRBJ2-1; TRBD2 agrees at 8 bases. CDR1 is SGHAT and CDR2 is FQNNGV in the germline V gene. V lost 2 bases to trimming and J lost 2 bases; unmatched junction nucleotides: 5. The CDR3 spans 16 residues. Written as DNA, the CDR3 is TGTGCCAGCAGCTTACCGACTAGCGACACCTACAATGAGCAGTTCTTC. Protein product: CASSLPTSDTYNEQFF.

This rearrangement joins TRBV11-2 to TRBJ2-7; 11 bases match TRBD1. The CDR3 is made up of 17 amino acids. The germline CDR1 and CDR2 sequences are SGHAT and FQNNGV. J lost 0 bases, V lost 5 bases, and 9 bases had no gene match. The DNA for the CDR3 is TGTGCCAGCAGCGAAGGGACAGGGGGTTTTGCCTCCTACGAGCAGTACTTC. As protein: CASSEGTGGFASYEQYF.

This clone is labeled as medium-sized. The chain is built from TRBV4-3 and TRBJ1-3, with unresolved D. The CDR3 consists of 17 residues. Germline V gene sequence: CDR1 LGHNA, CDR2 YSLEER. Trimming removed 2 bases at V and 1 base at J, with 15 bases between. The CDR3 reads CASSQRHGGRSGNTIYF. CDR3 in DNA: TGCGCCAGCAGCCAAAGACATGGAGGGAGGTCTGGAAACACCATATATTTT.

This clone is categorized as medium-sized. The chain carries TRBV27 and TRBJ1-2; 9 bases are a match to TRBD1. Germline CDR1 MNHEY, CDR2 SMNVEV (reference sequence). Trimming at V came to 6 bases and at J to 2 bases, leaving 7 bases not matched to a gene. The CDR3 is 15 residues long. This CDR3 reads CASREPGTGNYGYTF. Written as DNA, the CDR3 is TGTGCCAGCAGGGAACCCGGGACAGGGAACTATGGCTACACCTTC.

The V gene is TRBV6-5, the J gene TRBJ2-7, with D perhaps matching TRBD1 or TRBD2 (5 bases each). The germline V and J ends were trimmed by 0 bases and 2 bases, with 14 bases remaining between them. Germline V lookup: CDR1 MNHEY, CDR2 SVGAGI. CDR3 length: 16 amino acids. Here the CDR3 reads CASSYSPRQGPYEQYF. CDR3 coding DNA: TGTGCCAGCAGTTACTCCCCGCGGCAGGGACCCTACGAGCAGTACTTC.

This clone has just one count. In DNA form, the CDR3 reads TGCGCCAGCAGCCAAGGGCAGGGCTATGGCTACACCTTC. It yields the protein CASSQGQGYGYTF. J is TRBJ1-2 and V is TRBV4-1; D possibly corresponds to TRBD1 (5 bases). This CDR3 spans 13 amino acids. The V gene's germline CDR1 is MGHRA and CDR2 YSYEKL. Deletions cut 1 base from V and 4 bases from J, with 7 bases between.

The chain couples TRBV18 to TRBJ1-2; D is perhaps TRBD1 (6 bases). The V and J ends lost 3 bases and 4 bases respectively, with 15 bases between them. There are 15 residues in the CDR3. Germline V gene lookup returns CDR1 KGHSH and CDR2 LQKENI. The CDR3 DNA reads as TGTGCCAGCTCACCTGAATCGGGGACACTCTATGGCTACACCTTC. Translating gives CASSPESGTLYGYTF.

The CDR3 loop reads CSVARTGSDTQYF. The CDR3 DNA reads as TGCAGCGTTGCCCGCACAGGGTCAGATACGCAGTATTTT. The rearrangement links TRBV29-1 to TRBJ2-3; TRBD1 might be the D (6 bases). The V gene lost 4 bases and the J gene lost 4 bases, with 12 bases spanning the gap. CDR3 length: 13 residues. Germline loops: CDR1 SQVTM, CDR2 ANQGSEA.

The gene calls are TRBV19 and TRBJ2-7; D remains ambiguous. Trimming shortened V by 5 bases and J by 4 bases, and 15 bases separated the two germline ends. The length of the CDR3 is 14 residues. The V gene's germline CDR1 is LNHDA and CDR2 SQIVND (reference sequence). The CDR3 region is CASSQSSPPYEQYF. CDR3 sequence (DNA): TGTGCCAGTAGTCAGTCCTCACCCCCGTACGAGCAGTACTTC.